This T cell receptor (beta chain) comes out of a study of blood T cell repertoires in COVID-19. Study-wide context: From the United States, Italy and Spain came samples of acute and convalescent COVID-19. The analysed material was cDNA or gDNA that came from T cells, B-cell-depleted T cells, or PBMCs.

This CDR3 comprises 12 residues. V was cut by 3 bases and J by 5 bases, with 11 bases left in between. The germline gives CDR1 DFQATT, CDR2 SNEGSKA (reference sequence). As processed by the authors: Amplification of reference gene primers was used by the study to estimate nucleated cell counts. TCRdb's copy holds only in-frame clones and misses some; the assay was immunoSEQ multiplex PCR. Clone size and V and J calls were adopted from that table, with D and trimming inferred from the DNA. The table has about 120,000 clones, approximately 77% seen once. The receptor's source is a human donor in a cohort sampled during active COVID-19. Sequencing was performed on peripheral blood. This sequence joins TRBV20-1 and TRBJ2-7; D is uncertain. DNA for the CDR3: TGCAGTGCTAGTACGGAGAGCAACGAGCAGTACTTC. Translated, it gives CSASTESNEQYF.